This T cell receptor beta chain derives from a study of cytomegalovirus exposure and HLA in healthy donors (dated 2017 in TCRdb). Concerning the study at large: An earlier analysis of 587 of the donors reported approximately 270 Gb of sequence data and some 120 million unique TCR beta sequences from approximately 180 million T cells. Donor age, sex, ethnicity and CMV serostatus were collected together with the repertoire data. A separate validation cohort of about 110 different subjects was used in addition to the roughly 670-subject first cohort. Roughly 5 DR-DQ haplotypes were handled as single units for association and clustering because linkage in the cohort was strong. To study patterns of TCR occurrence, a later analysis re-analyzed previously published TCR beta repertoires from around 670 donors and added high-resolution HLA genotyping. The genetic ancestry cluster associated with self-reported Caucasian donors included approximately 85% of the roughly 360 genotyped donors. Class I and class II HLA loci were covered by the typing at four-digit resolution. The later analysis used no new phenotypic data to find candidate immune exposures, relying instead on TCR beta sequences and their occurrence across donors. An earlier analysis of some 500 of the donors used high-throughput TCR beta sequencing to judge whether each TCR beta V gene segment behaved as functional or pseudogenic. High-throughput TCR immunosequencing, statistical association of individual TCRs with disease status, and machine learning were combined to predict cytomegalovirus infection status. Among roughly 400 genotyped donors of the cohort, an average of about 240,000 unique TCR beta nucleotide sequences were sequenced per donor, roughly a sixth of them non-productive. Typing coverage differed by locus: A, B, C, DRB1 and DQB1 were typed in roughly 629-640 donors, DQA1 in 500 to 550, DPA1 in over 600, and DPB1 in just under 490. Every discovery cohort repertoire had been produced on one sequencing platform. An early release covering roughly 580 HLA-typed donors comprised approximately 300 gigabases of sequencing data and some 79 million unique TCR sequences. The study aimed to test whether signatures of past pathogen exposure could be identified by cataloging public T cell receptors. A later genetic analysis used genome-wide SNP genotypes for about 55% of the 666 donors, treating that subset as a discovery cohort. The study profiled the T cell repertoires of 666 subjects by immunosequencing and related them to cytomegalovirus serostatus. General conclusions and limits of the study: A further reported finding was that TCR beta sequences accurately predicted the HLA-A and HLA-B alleles for most subjects in the first cohort. The authors suggested that the approach could potentially be generalized to other disease states and immunological phenotypes. According to a later analysis, parvovirus B19, influenza, CMV and Epstein-Barr virus appeared linked to several top co-occurrence clusters. In a later analysis, most CMV-associated TCR beta chains were found to appear HLA-restricted, with HLA associations seemingly driven largely by CMV exposure. Because HLA typing was missing for some donors at each locus, association tests included only the typed subset. The sequencing pipeline was judged likely to have produced a cluster of highly shared sequence variants as a technical artifact. In a later genetic analysis, fewer N-insertions in productive TCRs were reported among donors in an Asian-associated ancestry cluster than the roughly 700-donor mean. An earlier analysis of 587 of the donors showed that most TCR beta V segments appeared in productive rearrangements either about 90% or about 30% of the time, which broadly matched IMGT annotations. Roughly uniform sequencing depth across donors was assumed in presence/absence analyses, although this assumption may not hold. Compared with equally common non-associated chains, HLA-associated TCR beta chains in a later analysis were more clonally expanded and had lower generation probabilities. In a later analysis, the rate of TCR association differed among HLA loci, with DRB1 alleles having the most associated TCRs and HLA-C alleles having the fewest. A later analysis associated about 16,000 TCR beta sequences with specific HLA alleles at a false discovery rate of 0.05. When HLA alleles, especially DR and DQ, strongly co-occurred, attributing TCR associations to individual alleles was difficult. A total of roughly 160 TCR beta chains were listed by the study as associated with cytomegalovirus. For the cohort, immune exposure information was limited to CMV serostatus. Because counts were too low, roughly 16 rarely observed V segments, including chromosome 9 orphons, were left out of the earlier analysis of roughly 600 of the donors. Three of the identified cytomegalovirus-associated TCR beta chains were confirmed in vitro to be specific for cytomegalovirus antigens. Some IMGT-functional V segments, including TRBV6-2 and TRBV6-3, could not be distinguished by the 87-base-pair reads and were therefore excluded. Across donors, most TCR sequences were observed very rarely, whereas some public TCRs were present in many individuals. V-gene and J-gene trimming of TCR beta chains was associated with a missense DCLRE1C variant in a later genetic analysis, and the association was replicated in an independent cohort. In this cohort, only TCR beta chains were sequenced, and detectable features were limited by the absence of alpha or paired-chain data. Linkage disequilibrium might explain the correlated functional status among segregating V segments, but an unknown experimental factor could not be ruled out. The classifier was reported to diagnose cytomegalovirus status with high specificity and sensitivity in both the original cohort and the validation cohort.

Notes on this clone: This clone's antigen is unknown. Per-base quality was not reported, and no clone a single base away is much larger than it.

Library preparation employed the immunoSEQ multiplex PCR assay. For the multiplex PCR, a mixture combining 60 forward primers for TCR Vbeta segments and 13 reverse primers for TCR Jbeta segments was used. The CDR3 region of rearranged TCR beta genes was amplified from genomic DNA by a multiplex PCR assay. Amplified TCR beta libraries were sequenced as 87-base-pair reads on the Illumina HiSeq System. The study's processing was this. A later analysis counted some 80 million unique TCR beta chains across the 640 or so repertoires, and some 12 million of these chains were shared by at least two donors. A nearest-neighbor algorithm error-corrected the raw reads and collapsed the reads into unique sequences, merging closely related sequences to remove PCR and sequencing errors. Alignment of CDR3 sequences to IMGT reference sequences was used to assign V, D and J gene segments. Each retained sequence needed at least a six-nucleotide match to both a V gene segment and a J gene segment. Rearrangements were classified as productive when the CDR3 lacked stop codons and remained in frame with V and J, and all other rearrangements were classified as non-productive. CDR3 was defined by IMGT convention, running from the second conserved V-encoded cysteine to the conserved J-encoded phenylalanine. The earlier analysis of around 640 of the donors excluded sequences that lacked an unambiguous match to a single V gene segment. An earlier analysis of a few hundred of the donors called V segments functional above 56.7% productive rearrangements and segregating when the between-donor standard deviation exceeded 5%. A statistical classification framework was built to diagnose cytomegalovirus status from the catalog of TCR beta chain sequences. In a later analysis, TCR nucleotide sequences were compared against IMGT/GENE-DB human TR gene sequences so that V and J genes could be assigned. A later analysis assigned CDR3 sequences and most-parsimonious VDJ recombination scenarios with the TCRdist pipeline. In a later analysis, each TCR beta chain was defined by its CDR3 amino acid sequence together with its V-gene family, and reads without a unique V-gene family were excluded. In a later analysis, 500 to 700 highly shared, low-generation-probability nucleotide sequences were removed to address suspected cross-contamination and a sequencing artifact. For each public chain, a later analysis derived a clonal expansion index from normalized ranks of inferred template counts within each repertoire. Generation probabilities in a later analysis came from a VDJ recombination model fitted to out-of-frame rearrangements, and those results were checked against IGoR. In a later analysis, TCR-TCR, TCR-HLA and TCR-CMV co-occurrence was scored with hypergeometric tests, and a repertoire-size bias correction was applied to TCR pairs. A later analysis estimated false discovery rates by permuting HLA or CMV assignments 20 times. In a later analysis, co-occurring TCRs were grouped with DBSCAN, and TCRdist sequence similarity was added when clustering was performed within HLA-allele-positive subsets. Repertoires with fewer than 30,000 or more than 120,000 public chains, plus five repertoires with anomalous nucleotide sharing, were excluded from co-occurrence clustering. Imported from immuneACCESS, the table was reduced by TCRdb to in-frame sequences with V and J called. These copies leave out some clones; in studies compared against another copy, an unresolved V gene accounts for under half, and the cause of the remainder is not known. That table is the source of V, J and clone size, and D and trimming were worked out from the DNA. The sample table shows roughly 130,000 clones, and around 80% are seen once. The biggest ten clones account for just over 1% of the sample.

V loses 3 bases, J loses 4 bases, and the germline ends lie 13 bases apart. Based on the germline V gene, the CDR1 and CDR2 sequences are MDHEN and SYDVKM. The CDR3 starts with the cysteine, ends with the phenylalanine, and has 15 residues. Kept here is only the CDR3 DNA, which spans 45 bases and is read in frame from base 1. The cohort comprised approximately 700 healthy bone marrow donors. All cohort members were sampled while nominally healthy, although unrecorded immune exposures were likely present. CMV serostatus was recorded as positive for some 300 and negative for about 50% of the roughly 700 cohort members, whereas no CMV serostatus was recorded for the donor in question. Each donor provided a peripheral blood sample, and peripheral blood mononuclear cells were used for TCR beta sequencing. Genomic DNA extraction from the blood cell samples was performed with the Qiagen DNeasy Blood Extraction Kit.

The TCR comes from a human donor in good health. The V and J segments used are TRBV28 and TRBJ1-3, with TRBD1 perhaps the D gene, on 5 matching bases. Sequencing was carried out using PBMCs. The CDR3: CASSLPGLRGNTIYF. The nucleotide sequence is TGTGCCAGCAGTTTGCCAGGGCTTCGAGGAAACACCATATATTTT.